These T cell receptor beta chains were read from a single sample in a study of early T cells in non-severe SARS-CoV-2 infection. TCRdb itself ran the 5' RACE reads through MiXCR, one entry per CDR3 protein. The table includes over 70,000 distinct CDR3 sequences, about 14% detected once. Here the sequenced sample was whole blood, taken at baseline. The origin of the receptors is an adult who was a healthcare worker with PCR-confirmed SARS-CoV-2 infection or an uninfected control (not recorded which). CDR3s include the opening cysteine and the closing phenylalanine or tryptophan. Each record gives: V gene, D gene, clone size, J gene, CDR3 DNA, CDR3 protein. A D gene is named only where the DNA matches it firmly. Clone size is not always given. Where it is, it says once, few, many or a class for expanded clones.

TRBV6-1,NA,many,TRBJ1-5,TGTGCCAGCAGTGGAGCCTGGGGGCAGAGCAATCAGCCCCAGCATTTT,CASSGAWGQSNQPQHF
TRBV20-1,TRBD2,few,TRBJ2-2,TGCAGTGCTAGCCCTGGGGGCCTAGCGGGAGGGTACGGGGAGCTGTTTTTT,CSASPGGLAGGYGELFF
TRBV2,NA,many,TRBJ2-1,TGTGCCAGCCTGGGACACTCCTACAATGAGCAGTTCTTC,CASLGHSYNEQFF
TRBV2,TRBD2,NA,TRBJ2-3,TGTGCCAGCAGTGAATCACGGACTAGCGGGAGAACAGATACGCAGTATTTT,CASSESRTSGRTDTQYF
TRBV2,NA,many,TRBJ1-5,TGTGCCAGCTCGAGGTCGAGGGGCAATCAGCCCCAGCATTTT,CASSRSRGNQPQHF
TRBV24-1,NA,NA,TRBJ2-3,TGTGCCACCGGTGAACTAGCTGCTAGCACAGATACGCAGTATTTT,CATGELAASTDTQYF
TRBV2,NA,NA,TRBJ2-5,TGTGCCAGCAGTGAACACCCGACCGGCCTGGGGACCCAGTACTTC,CASSEHPTGLGTQYF
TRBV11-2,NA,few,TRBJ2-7,TGTGCCAGCAGCTTCATTGGGGGCCACGAGCAGTACTTC,CASSFIGGHEQYF
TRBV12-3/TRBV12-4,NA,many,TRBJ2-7,TGTGCCAGCAGTTTGGGGGGTTCGGGCGAGCAGTACTTC,CASSLGGSGEQYF
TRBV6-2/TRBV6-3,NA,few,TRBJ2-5,TGTGCCAGCAGTTCGGCCGGATCTTCCCCCCGGGAGACCCAGTACTTC,CASSSAGSSPRETQYF
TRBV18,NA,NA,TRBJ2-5,TGTGCCAGCTCAAACCTGCAAGAGACCCAGTACTTC,CASSNLQETQYF
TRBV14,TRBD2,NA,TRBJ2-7,TGTGCCAGCAGCCCGTATAGCGGGAGCACCCACGAGCAGTACTTC,CASSPYSGSTHEQYF
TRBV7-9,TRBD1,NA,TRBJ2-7,TGTGCCAGCAGAACCGGGACAGGGCGCGAGCAGTACTTC,CASRTGTGREQYF
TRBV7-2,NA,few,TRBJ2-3,TGTGCCAGCAGCTTTAGCCTAGCAATGGATACGCAGTATTTT,CASSFSLAMDTQYF
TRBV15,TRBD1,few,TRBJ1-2,TGTGCCACCAGCAGCGGGGGCGAGGGGGCTGAGGGCTACACCTTC,CATSSGGEGAEGYTF
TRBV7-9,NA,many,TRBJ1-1,TGTGCCAGCAGCTCCCCCGGGCAGGGGACTGAAGCTTTCTTT,CASSSPGQGTEAFF
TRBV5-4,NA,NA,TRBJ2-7,TGTGCCAGCAGCCTCCCGGGGGTTGGGGCCTACGAGCAGTACTTC,CASSLPGVGAYEQYF
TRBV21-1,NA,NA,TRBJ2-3,TGTGCCACAGGGGGCCGCGGGTGCGCAGATACGCAGTATTTT,CATGGRGCADTQYF
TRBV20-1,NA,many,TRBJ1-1,TGCAGTGCTAGAAACGGGGGGAACACTGAAGCTTTCTTT,CSARNGGNTEAFF
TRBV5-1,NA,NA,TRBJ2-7,TGCGCCAGCAGCCCGGGGATAACCTACGAGCAGTACTTC,CASSPGITYEQYF
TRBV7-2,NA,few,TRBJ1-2,TGTGCCAGCAGCTTAGGAGGGCTCAGTAGCTACACCTTC,CASSLGGLSSYTF
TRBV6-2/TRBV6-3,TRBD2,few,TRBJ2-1,TGTGCCAGCAGTTACTCGAAATGGGAGGGTTACAATGAGCAGTTCTTC,CASSYSKWEGYNEQFF
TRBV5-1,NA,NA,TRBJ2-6,TGCGCCAGCAGCTTGGCGCCTCCGGGCGATGGGGCCAACGTCCTGACTTTC,CASSLAPPGDGANVLTF
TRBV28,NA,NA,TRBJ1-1,TGTGCCAGCGGACAGTCCACTGAAGCTTTCTTT,CASGQSTEAFF
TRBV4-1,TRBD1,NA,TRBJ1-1,TGCGCCAGCAGCCAAGTGGGACAGATGAACACTGAAGCTTTCTTT,CASSQVGQMNTEAFF
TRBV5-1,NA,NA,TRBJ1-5,TGCGCCAGCAGCCGCATAGGGCAACAGCCCCAGCATTTT,CASSRIGQQPQHF
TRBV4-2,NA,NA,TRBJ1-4,TGTGCCAGCAGCCAAGTGGCCCCCGAGGCTAATGAAAAACTGTTTTTT,CASSQVAPEANEKLFF
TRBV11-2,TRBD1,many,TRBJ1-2,TGTGCCAGCCGGAGACAGGGAGGAGTGGAAGGCTACACCTTC,CASRRQGGVEGYTF
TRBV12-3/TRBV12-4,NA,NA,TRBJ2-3,TGTGCCAGCACACGAACGGGGGACACAGATACGCAGTATTTT,CASTRTGDTDTQYF
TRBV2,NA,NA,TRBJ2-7,TGTGCCAGCAGGCAACTTGCCAACTCCTACGAGCAGTACTTC,CASRQLANSYEQYF
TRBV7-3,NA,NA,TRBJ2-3,TGTGCCAGCAGCCTAAATGGCGTGGGTACGCAGTATTTT,CASSLNGVGTQYF
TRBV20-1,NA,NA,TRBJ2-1,TGCAGTGCCCCGCGAACTAGCAATGCATACAATGAGCAGTTCTTC,CSAPRTSNAYNEQFF
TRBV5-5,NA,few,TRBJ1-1,TGTGCCAGCAGCTTGGAGCGGCGGGGGAGGACTGAAGCTTTCTTT,CASSLERRGRTEAFF
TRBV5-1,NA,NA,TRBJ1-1,TGCGCCAGCAAGCGGAACACTGAAGCTTTCTTT,CASKRNTEAFF
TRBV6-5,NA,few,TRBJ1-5,TGTGCCAGCAGTTACCGGACCCCGGGGCAGGGAGGACAGCCCCAGCATTTT,CASSYRTPGQGGQPQHF
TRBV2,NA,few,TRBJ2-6,TGTGCCAGCAGTGAATACGGCGGGGCTGGGGCCAACGTCCTGACTTTC,CASSEYGGAGANVLTF
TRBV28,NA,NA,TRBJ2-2,TGTGCCAGCAGCCCTTTGACTACCGGGGAGCTGTTTTTT,CASSPLTTGELFF
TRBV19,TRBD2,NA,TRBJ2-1,TGTGCCAGTGCCCCGACTAGCGCCTACAATGAGCAGTTCTTC,CASAPTSAYNEQFF
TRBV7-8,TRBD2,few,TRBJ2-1,TGTGCCAGCAGCGCCAGCGGGGCCCTAAGCAATGAGCAGTTCTTC,CASSASGALSNEQFF
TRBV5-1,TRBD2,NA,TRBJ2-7,TGCGCCAGCAGCAGGACTAGCTCAAACTACGAGCAGTACTTC,CASSRTSSNYEQYF
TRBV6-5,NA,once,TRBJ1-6,TGTGCCAGCAGTTACAGGGAGAGCTCCTATAATTCACCCCTCCACTTT,CASSYRESSYNSPLHF
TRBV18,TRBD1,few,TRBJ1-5,TGTGCCAGCTCACCGGACGGACAGGGAGTTCAGCCCCAGCATTTT,CASSPDGQGVQPQHF
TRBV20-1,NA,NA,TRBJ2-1,TGCAGTGCTAGAAGGAATGAGCAGTTCTTC,CSARRNEQFF
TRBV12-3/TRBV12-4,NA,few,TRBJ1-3,TGTGCCAGCAGTGAAACGCTCGGGACTGGAAACACCATATATTTT,CASSETLGTGNTIYF
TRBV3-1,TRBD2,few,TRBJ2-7,TGTGCCAGCAGCCAAGATCCTAGCGGTCTCAATTGGGAGCAGTACTTC,CASSQDPSGLNWEQYF
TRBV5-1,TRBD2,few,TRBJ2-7,TGCGCCAGCAGCTTGGGAGAGCTAGCGGGTGCCTCCTACGAGCAGTACTTC,CASSLGELAGASYEQYF
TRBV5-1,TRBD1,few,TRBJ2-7,TGCGCCAGCAGCTTGGGGGGACAGGGGACAGGAGAGCAGTACTTC,CASSLGGQGTGEQYF
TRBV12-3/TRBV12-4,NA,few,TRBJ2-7,TGTGCCAGCAGACGAGACTCCTACGAGCAGTACTTC,CASRRDSYEQYF
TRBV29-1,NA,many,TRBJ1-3,TGCAGCGCTAGACGGGAGTCCCGGGACACCATATATTTT,CSARRESRDTIYF
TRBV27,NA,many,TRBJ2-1,TGTGCCAGCAGTATTAAGGGCAATGAGCAGTTCTTC,CASSIKGNEQFF
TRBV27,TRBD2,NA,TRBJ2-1,TGTGCCAGCAGTTTATTAGCGGGACACTACAATGAGCAGTTCTTC,CASSLLAGHYNEQFF
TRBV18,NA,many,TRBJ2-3,TGTGCCAGCTCTGGAGACACAGATACGCAGTATTTT,CASSGDTDTQYF
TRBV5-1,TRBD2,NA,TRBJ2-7,TGCGCCAGCAGCCTACTAGCGGGAGGGCCCCACGAGCAGTACTTC,CASSLLAGGPHEQYF